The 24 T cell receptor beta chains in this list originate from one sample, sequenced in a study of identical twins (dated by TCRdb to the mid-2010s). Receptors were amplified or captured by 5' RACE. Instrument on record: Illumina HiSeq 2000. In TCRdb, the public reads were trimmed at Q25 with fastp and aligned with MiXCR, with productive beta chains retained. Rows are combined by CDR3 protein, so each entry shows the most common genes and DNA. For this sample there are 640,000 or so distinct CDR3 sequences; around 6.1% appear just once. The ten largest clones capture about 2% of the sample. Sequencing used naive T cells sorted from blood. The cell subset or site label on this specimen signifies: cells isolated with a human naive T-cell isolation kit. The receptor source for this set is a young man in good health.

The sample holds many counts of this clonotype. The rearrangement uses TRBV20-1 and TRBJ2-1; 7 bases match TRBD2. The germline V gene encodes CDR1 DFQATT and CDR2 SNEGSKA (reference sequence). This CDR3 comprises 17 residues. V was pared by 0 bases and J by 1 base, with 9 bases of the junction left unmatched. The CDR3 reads CSARDPRLALSYNEQFF. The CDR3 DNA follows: TGCAGTGCTAGAGATCCCCGACTAGCCCTATCCTACAATGAGCAGTTCTTC.

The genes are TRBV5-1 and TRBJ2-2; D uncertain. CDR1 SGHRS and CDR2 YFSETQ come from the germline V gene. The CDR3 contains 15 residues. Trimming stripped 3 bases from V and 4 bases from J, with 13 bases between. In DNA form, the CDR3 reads TGCGCCAGCAGCTCCGTGGCACCAAGCACCGGGGAGCTGTTTTTT. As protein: CASSSVAPSTGELFF.

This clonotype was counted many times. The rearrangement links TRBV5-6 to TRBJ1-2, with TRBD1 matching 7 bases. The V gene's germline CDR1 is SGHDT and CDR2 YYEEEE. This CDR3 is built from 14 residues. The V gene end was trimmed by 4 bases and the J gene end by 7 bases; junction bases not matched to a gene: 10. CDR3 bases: TGTGCCAGCAGCCAAGGACAGGTTCGGGCTGGCTACACCTTC. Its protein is CASSQGQVRAGYTF.

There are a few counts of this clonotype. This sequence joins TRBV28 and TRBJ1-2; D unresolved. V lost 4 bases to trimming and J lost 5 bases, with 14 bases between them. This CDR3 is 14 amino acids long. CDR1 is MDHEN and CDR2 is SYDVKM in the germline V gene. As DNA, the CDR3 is TGTGCCAGCAGTTCGGGCAGTTCGACTTATGGCTACACCTTC. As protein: CASSSGSSTYGYTF.

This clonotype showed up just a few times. CDR3 bases: TGTGCCAGCAGTTTATTAGGGCCGGAGGGAGAGACCCAGTACTTC. Its translation is CASSLLGPEGETQYF. This chain joins TRBV27 and TRBJ2-5; D is possibly TRBD2 (6 bases). Trimming stripped 1 base from V and 4 bases from J, with 13 bases between. Looked up from germline, CDR1 is MNHEY and CDR2 is SMNVEV (reference sequence). The CDR3 spans 15 residues.

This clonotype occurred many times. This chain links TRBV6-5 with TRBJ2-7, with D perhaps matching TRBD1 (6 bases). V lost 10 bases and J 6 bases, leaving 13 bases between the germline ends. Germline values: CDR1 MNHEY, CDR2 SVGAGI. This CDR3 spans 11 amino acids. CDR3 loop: CATGLRGEQYV. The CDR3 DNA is TGTGCCACCGGGCTCAGGGGCGAGCAGTACGTC.

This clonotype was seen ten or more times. As DNA, the CDR3 is TGCGCCAGCAGCTTCGATGATGCGGTAACCTACAATGAGCAGTTCTTC. Its protein product is CASSFDDAVTYNEQFF. The V gene is TRBV5-1, the J gene TRBJ2-1; D remains ambiguous. V was clipped by 2 bases and J by 2 bases, with 14 bases between them. CDR3 size: 16 residues. CDR1 SGHRS and CDR2 YFSETQ come from the germline V gene.

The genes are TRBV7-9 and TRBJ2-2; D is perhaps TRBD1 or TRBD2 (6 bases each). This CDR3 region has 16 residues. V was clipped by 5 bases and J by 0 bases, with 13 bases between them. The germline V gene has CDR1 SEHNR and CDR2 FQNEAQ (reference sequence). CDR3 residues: CASSAPGASNTGELFF. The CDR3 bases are TGTGCCAGCAGCGCCCCGGGGGCTTCGAACACCGGGGAGCTGTTTTTT.

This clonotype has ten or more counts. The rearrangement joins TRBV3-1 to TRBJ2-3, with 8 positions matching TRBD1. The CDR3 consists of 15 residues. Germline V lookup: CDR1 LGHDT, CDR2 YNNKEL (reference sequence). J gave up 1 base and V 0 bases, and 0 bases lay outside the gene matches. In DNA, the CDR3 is TGTGCCAGCAGCCAAGAGACAGGGGGCACAGATACGCAGTATTTT. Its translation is CASSQETGGTDTQYF.

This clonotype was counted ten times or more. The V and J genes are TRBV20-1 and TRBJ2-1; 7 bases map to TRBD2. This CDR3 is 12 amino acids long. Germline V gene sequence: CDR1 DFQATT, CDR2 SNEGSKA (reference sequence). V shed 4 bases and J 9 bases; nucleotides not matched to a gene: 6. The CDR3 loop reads CSAKISGREQFF. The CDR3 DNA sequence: TGCAGTGCTAAAATTAGCGGGCGTGAGCAGTTCTTC.

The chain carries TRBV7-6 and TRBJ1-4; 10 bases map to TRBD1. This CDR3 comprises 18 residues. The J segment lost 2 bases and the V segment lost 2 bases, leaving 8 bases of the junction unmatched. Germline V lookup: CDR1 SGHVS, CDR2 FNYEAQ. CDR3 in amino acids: CASSLTPRGQGTNEKLFF. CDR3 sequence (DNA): TGTGCCAGCAGCTTAACTCCCCGGGGACAGGGGACTAATGAAAAACTGTTTTTT.

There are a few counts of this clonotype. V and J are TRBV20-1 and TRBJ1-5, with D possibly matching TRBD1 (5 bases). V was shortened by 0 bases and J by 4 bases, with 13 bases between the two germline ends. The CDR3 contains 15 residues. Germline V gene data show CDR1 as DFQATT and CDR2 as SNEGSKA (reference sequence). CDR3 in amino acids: CSARESGFPNQPQHF. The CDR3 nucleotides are TGCAGTGCTAGAGAGTCAGGGTTCCCTAATCAGCCCCAGCATTTT.

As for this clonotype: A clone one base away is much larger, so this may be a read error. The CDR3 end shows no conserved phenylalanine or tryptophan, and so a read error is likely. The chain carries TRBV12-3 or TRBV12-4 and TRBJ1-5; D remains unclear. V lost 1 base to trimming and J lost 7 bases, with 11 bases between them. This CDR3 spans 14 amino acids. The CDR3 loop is CASSLEGFGQPQHC. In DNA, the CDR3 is TGTGCCAGCAGTTTAGAAGGGTTCGGGCAGCCCCAGCATTGT.

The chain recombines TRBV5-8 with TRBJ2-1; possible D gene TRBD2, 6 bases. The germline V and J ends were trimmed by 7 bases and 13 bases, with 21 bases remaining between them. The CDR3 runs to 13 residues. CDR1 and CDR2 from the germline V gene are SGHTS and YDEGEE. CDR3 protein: CASGGQGYVAQFF. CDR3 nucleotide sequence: TGTGCCAGCGGAGGGCAAGGGTACGTCGCACAGTTCTTC.

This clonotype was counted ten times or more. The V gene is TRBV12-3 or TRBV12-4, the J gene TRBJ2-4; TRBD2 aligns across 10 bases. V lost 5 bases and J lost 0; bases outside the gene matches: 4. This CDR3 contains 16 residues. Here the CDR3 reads CASSPSGSIAKNIQYF. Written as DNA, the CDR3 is TGTGCCAGCAGTCCTAGCGGGAGCATAGCCAAAAACATTCAGTACTTC.

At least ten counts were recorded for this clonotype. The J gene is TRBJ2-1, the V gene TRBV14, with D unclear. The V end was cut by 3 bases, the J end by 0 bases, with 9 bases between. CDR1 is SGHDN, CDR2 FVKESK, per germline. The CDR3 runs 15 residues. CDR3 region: CASSQYESSYNEQFF. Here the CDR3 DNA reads TGTGCCAGCAGCCAGTATGAGAGCTCCTACAATGAGCAGTTCTTC.

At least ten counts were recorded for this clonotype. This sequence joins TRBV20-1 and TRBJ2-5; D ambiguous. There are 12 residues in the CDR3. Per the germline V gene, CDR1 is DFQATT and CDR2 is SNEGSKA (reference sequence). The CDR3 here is CRVQASRETQYF. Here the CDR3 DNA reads TGCAGGGTCCAGGCCTCAAGGGAGACCCAGTACTTC.

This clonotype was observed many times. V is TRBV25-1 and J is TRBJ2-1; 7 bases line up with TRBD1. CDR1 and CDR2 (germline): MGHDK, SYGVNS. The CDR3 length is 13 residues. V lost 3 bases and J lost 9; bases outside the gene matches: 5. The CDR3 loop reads CASSDIQGPEQFF. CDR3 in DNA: TGTGCCAGCAGTGATATACAGGGGCCTGAGCAGTTCTTC.

CDR3 amino acids: CASSLAPGLAIQNEQFF. The CDR3 coding sequence is TGTGCCAGCAGCTTAGCTCCCGGGCTAGCGATTCAGAATGAGCAGTTCTTC. The gene calls are TRBV7-9 and TRBJ2-1, with a weak D call TRBD2 (6 bases). Germline V gene sequence: CDR1 SEHNR, CDR2 FQNEAQ (reference sequence). V lost 0 bases, J lost 7 bases, and 19 bases lay in between. The CDR3 consists of 17 residues.

CDR3 in amino acids: CASSLGGGLVYNEQFF. Written as DNA, the CDR3 is TGTGCCAGCAGCTTGGGGGGGGGACTAGTCTACAATGAGCAGTTCTTC. The V and J genes are TRBV7-9 and TRBJ2-1; 8 nucleotides match TRBD2. V was pared by 3 bases and J by 3 bases, with 7 bases of the junction left unmatched. CDR3 length: 16 amino acids. Per the germline V gene, CDR1 is SEHNR and CDR2 is FQNEAQ (reference sequence).

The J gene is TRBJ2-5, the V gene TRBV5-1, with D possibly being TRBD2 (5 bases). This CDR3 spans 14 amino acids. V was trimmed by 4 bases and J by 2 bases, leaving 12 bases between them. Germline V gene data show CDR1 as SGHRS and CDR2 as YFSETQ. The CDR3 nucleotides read TGCGCCAGCAGCCCAAGAGGGCGACAAGAGACCCAGTACTTC. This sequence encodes CASSPRGRQETQYF.

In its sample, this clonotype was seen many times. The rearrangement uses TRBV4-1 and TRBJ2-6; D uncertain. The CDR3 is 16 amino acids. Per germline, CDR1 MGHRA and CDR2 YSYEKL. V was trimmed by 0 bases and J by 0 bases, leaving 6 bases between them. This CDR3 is CASSQDLYSGANVLTF. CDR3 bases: TGCGCCAGCAGCCAAGATCTCTACTCTGGGGCCAACGTCCTGACTTTC.

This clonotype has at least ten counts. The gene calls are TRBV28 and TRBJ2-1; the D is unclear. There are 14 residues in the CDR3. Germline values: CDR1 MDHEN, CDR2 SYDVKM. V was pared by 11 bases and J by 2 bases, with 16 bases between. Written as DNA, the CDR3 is TGTGCCGGATCAGACCGCTTCCCCTACAATGAGCAGTTCTTC. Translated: CAGSDRFPYNEQFF.

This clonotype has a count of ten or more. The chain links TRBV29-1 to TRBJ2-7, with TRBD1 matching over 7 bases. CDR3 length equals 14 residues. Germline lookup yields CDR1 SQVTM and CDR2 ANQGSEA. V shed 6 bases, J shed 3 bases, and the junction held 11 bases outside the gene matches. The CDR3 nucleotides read TGCAGCGTGGGTCCCGGGACAGAGATCTACGAGCAGTACTTC. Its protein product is CSVGPGTEIYEQYF.